These 4 T cell receptor beta chains came from one sample sequenced in a study of T cells in Graves' hyperthyroidism and ophthalmopathy. It was RNA transcripts that yielded the amplified TCR beta CDR3 regions. The TCR CDR3 first-round RT-PCR relied on the HTBI primer set. TCRdb processed the multiplex PCR reads anew with MiXCR; each CDR3 protein has one entry. This sample has fewer than 600,000 distinct CDR3 sequences, with around 13% found just once. Sequencing input: blood. These receptors originate from a middle-aged woman with Graves' hyperthyroidism.

This clonotype was detected a few times. The J gene is TRBJ2-1, the V gene TRBV29-1, with 10 bases lining up with TRBD2. Germline-derived CDR1 and CDR2 are SQVTM and ANQGSEA. Trimming removed 4 bases from V and 5 bases from J; junction bases left unmatched: 2. The CDR3 covers 13 residues. The CDR3 bases are TGCAGCGTTGGGGGGACTAGCGACAATGAGCAGTTCTTC. Protein product: CSVGGTSDNEQFF.

This clonotype was picked up many times. The rearrangement links TRBV2 to TRBJ2-5, with a possible D match to TRBD2 (5 bases). Germline loops: CDR1 SNHLY, CDR2 FYNNEI. Between the trimmed V and J ends, which lost 3 bases and 1 base, there was a span of 12 bases. This CDR3 is 15 amino acids long. The CDR3 protein is CASSDEGGAQETQYF. As DNA, the CDR3 is TGTGCCAGCAGTGATGAGGGTGGAGCCCAAGAGACCCAGTACTTC.

Regarding this clonotype: At one end, the junction sequence differs from germline, possibly due to a read error. The rearrangement uses TRBV27 and TRBJ1-2, with TRBD1 matching 9 bases. CDR3 length: 15 residues. The germline V gene encodes CDR1 MNHEY and CDR2 SMNVEV (reference sequence). The CDR3 coding sequence is TGTGCCAGCAGACAGGGGGCCTCTTTCGCGGATGGCCACACCTTC. This translates into CASRQGASFADGHTF.

This clonotype was observed at least ten times. The gene calls are TRBV30 and TRBJ2-5, with D unresolved. The CDR3 covers 11 residues. Trimming left V 5 bases short and J 5 bases short, with 9 bases between. Germline assignment: CDR1 GTSNPN and CDR2 SVGIG (reference sequence). The CDR3: CAWSSPETQYF. CDR3 DNA: TGTGCCTGGTCTTCCCCTGAGACCCAGTACTTC.